The rows below give T cell receptor beta chains drawn from one sample of a study of blood T cell repertoires in COVID-19. Here immunoSEQ multiplex PCR was the method, and the copy in TCRdb shows in-frame clones only, minus some. This sample has approximately 85,000 clones, with about 86% found just once. The sequencing input was peripheral blood. The source of these receptors is a woman aged 80 or over in a cohort sampled during active or convalescent COVID-19. Each CDR3 is given with its conserved first and last residue. D genes are given only for firm matches. Clone size is stated in some rows and not others, as once, few, many or a class when expanded.

cdr3_aa: CASSTDKNTEAFF; cdr3_nt: TGTGCCAGCTCTACCGACAAGAACACTGAAGCTTTCTTT; j_call: TRBJ1-1; d_call: -; v_call: TRBV5-6; clone_size: -
cdr3_aa: CASSIGGETQYF; cdr3_nt: TGTGCCAGTAGTATCGGGGGAGAGACCCAGTACTTC; j_call: TRBJ2-5; d_call: -; v_call: TRBV19; clone_size: -
cdr3_aa: CASSLVPAGGLNEQFF; cdr3_nt: TGTGCCAGCAGCTTAGTTCCAGCGGGAGGATTGAATGAGCAGTTCTTC; j_call: TRBJ2-1; d_call: TRBD2; v_call: TRBV7-2; clone_size: -
cdr3_aa: CAISTRHNEQFF; cdr3_nt: TGTGCCATTTCTACTAGGCACAATGAGCAGTTCTTC; j_call: TRBJ2-1; d_call: -; v_call: TRBV28; clone_size: -
cdr3_aa: CASRLAGVDEQYF; cdr3_nt: TGCGCCAGCAGGCTAGCGGGAGTTGACGAGCAGTACTTC; j_call: TRBJ2-7; d_call: TRBD2; v_call: TRBV5-1; clone_size: -
cdr3_aa: CASRTRGGLNTEAFF; cdr3_nt: TGTGCCAGCAGAACTCGCGGTGGTCTCAACACTGAAGCTTTCTTT; j_call: TRBJ1-1; d_call: -; v_call: TRBV13; clone_size: medium-sized
cdr3_aa: CASSPLQPQHF; cdr3_nt: TGTGCCAGCAGCCCCTTGCAGCCCCAGCATTTT; j_call: TRBJ1-5; d_call: -; v_call: TRBV5-8; clone_size: -
cdr3_aa: CSGGEKNIQYF; cdr3_nt: TGCAGCGGGGGGGAAAAAAACATTCAGTACTTC; j_call: TRBJ2-4; d_call: TRBD2; v_call: TRBV20-1; clone_size: -
cdr3_aa: CASSLRTASGNTIYF; cdr3_nt: TGTGCCAGCAGCCTACGGACAGCCTCTGGAAACACCATATATTTT; j_call: TRBJ1-3; d_call: -; v_call: TRBV11-3; clone_size: -
cdr3_aa: CASTRTGWVNTEAFF; cdr3_nt: TGCGCCAGCACCAGGACAGGCTGGGTGAACACTGAAGCTTTCTTT; j_call: TRBJ1-1; d_call: TRBD1; v_call: TRBV5-1; clone_size: -
cdr3_aa: CAWSVARGAGNTIYF; cdr3_nt: TGTGCCTGGAGTGTGGCCAGGGGGGCTGGAAACACCATATATTTT; j_call: TRBJ1-3; d_call: TRBD1; v_call: TRBV30; clone_size: -
cdr3_aa: CASSPRTGLEKLFF; cdr3_nt: TGTGCCAGCAGCCCTAGGACAGGGTTAGAAAAACTGTTTTTT; j_call: TRBJ1-4; d_call: TRBD1; v_call: TRBV28; clone_size: -
cdr3_aa: CASSADSKNSPLHF; cdr3_nt: TGTGCCAGCAGCGCGGACAGTAAAAATTCACCCCTCCACTTT; j_call: TRBJ1-6; d_call: -; v_call: TRBV2; clone_size: -
cdr3_aa: CAISVVVDYGYTF; cdr3_nt: TGTGCCATCAGTGTAGTAGTTGACTATGGCTACACCTTC; j_call: TRBJ1-2; d_call: -; v_call: TRBV10-3; clone_size: -
cdr3_aa: CASSTDRQTSPDSPLHF; cdr3_nt: TGTGCCAGCAGCACCGATAGACAGACGTCTCCTGATTCACCCCTCCACTTT; j_call: TRBJ1-6; d_call: -; v_call: TRBV5-4; clone_size: -
cdr3_aa: CASSPGQGAQTDTQYF; cdr3_nt: TGCGCCAGCAGCCCCGGACAGGGGGCACAGACAGATACGCAGTATTTT; j_call: TRBJ2-3; d_call: TRBD1; v_call: TRBV4-1; clone_size: -
cdr3_aa: CASTRDYYNEQFF; cdr3_nt: TGTGCCAGCACCCGCGACTACTACAATGAGCAGTTCTTC; j_call: TRBJ2-1; d_call: -; v_call: TRBV6-5; clone_size: -
cdr3_aa: CASRSLGQGAHYGYTF; cdr3_nt: TGTGCCAGCAGGAGCCTGGGACAGGGGGCCCACTATGGCTACACCTTC; j_call: TRBJ1-2; d_call: TRBD1; v_call: TRBV27; clone_size: -
cdr3_aa: CASSGGLAGVASYNEQFF; cdr3_nt: TGCGCCAGCAGCGGGGGACTAGCGGGAGTGGCCTCTTACAATGAGCAGTTCTTC; j_call: TRBJ2-1; d_call: TRBD2; v_call: TRBV5-1; clone_size: -
cdr3_aa: CASSFRGGTNEKLFF; cdr3_nt: TGTGCCAGCAGTTTCCGGGGGGGTACGAATGAAAAACTGTTTTTT; j_call: TRBJ1-4; d_call: -; v_call: TRBV28; clone_size: -
cdr3_aa: CASANGGTNQPQHF; cdr3_nt: TGTGCCAGTGCGAACGGGGGTACGAATCAGCCCCAGCATTTT; j_call: TRBJ1-5; d_call: -; v_call: TRBV19; clone_size: -
cdr3_aa: CAISPISGSPGDTQYF; cdr3_nt: TGTGCCATCAGTCCGATTAGCGGGAGTCCCGGAGATACGCAGTATTTT; j_call: TRBJ2-3; d_call: TRBD2; v_call: TRBV10-3; clone_size: -
cdr3_aa: CASQLAGVRNEQFF; cdr3_nt: TGTGCCAGCCAACTAGCGGGAGTTCGGAATGAGCAGTTCTTC; j_call: TRBJ2-1; d_call: TRBD2; v_call: TRBV25-1; clone_size: -
cdr3_aa: CASNPSPNQPQHF; cdr3_nt: TGTGCCAGCAACCCTAGCCCAAATCAGCCCCAGCATTTT; j_call: TRBJ1-5; d_call: -; v_call: TRBV7-2; clone_size: -
cdr3_aa: CASTQGGAQYF; cdr3_nt: TGTGCCAGCACCCAGGGCGGGGCCCAGTACTTC; j_call: TRBJ2-5; d_call: -; v_call: TRBV7-2; clone_size: -
cdr3_aa: CATSSLLTSTSYEQYF; cdr3_nt: TGTGCCACCAGCAGCCTTCTGACTAGCACATCCTACGAGCAGTACTTC; j_call: TRBJ2-7; d_call: TRBD2; v_call: TRBV15; clone_size: -
cdr3_aa: CASSIGQSNTEAFF; cdr3_nt: TGTGCCAGTAGTATAGGACAGTCGAACACTGAAGCTTTCTTT; j_call: TRBJ1-1; d_call: -; v_call: TRBV19; clone_size: many
cdr3_aa: CASSASGPTGQYF; cdr3_nt: TGTGCCAGCAGCGCTTCGGGGCCGACAGGGCAGTATTTT; j_call: TRBJ2-3; d_call: -; v_call: TRBV11-2; clone_size: -
cdr3_aa: CASSYQSGGPYNEQFF; cdr3_nt: TGTGCCAGCAGCTATCAATCGGGAGGACCCTACAATGAGCAGTTCTTC; j_call: TRBJ2-1; d_call: TRBD2; v_call: TRBV11-3; clone_size: -